What follows are 20 T cell receptor beta chains derived from one specimen sequenced in a study of response to subunit inactivated influenza vaccine. TCRdb independently ran MiXCR on the RT-PCR reads; one entry per CDR3 protein. This repertoire shows 750,000 to 850,000 distinct CDR3 sequences, under 20% found once; its top ten account for roughly 10%. The sequenced sample was PBMCs from blood, obtained roughly 5 days after vaccination. These receptors were taken from a man aged 45-65 years who received an inactivated influenza vaccine.

V gene TRBV7-9 combines with J gene TRBJ2-7; TRBD2 matches at 8 bases. Germline V gives CDR1 SEHNR, CDR2 FQNEAQ (reference sequence). There are 13 residues in the CDR3. V gave up 5 bases and J gave up 6 bases; unmatched junction bases: 6. CDR3 coding DNA: TGTGCCAGCAGCCCGGGACTAGGATCCGAGCAGTACTTC. Its translation is CASSPGLGSEQYF.

The J gene is TRBJ2-1, the V gene TRBV5-1, with D perhaps matching TRBD1 or TRBD2 (5 bases each). Looked up from germline, CDR1 is SGHRS and CDR2 is YFSETQ. This CDR3 has 15 amino acids. The chain's CDR3 is CASTPGRRGIDEQFF. The CDR3 DNA reads TGCGCGAGTACCCCAGGGAGACGGGGAATCGATGAGCAGTTCTTC.

This chain connects TRBV29-1 to TRBJ1-5; possibly TRBD1 for D (5 bases). CDR3 length: 14 amino acids. The germline V gene has CDR1 SQVTM and CDR2 ANQGSEA. Trimming took 7 bases from V and 4 from J, leaving 17 bases between them. The CDR3 is CSATLGARNQPQHF. The CDR3 nucleotides are TGCAGCGCCACCCTAGGGGCCCGAAATCAGCCCCAGCATTTT.

The chain joins TRBV4-3 to TRBJ1-1; D is ambiguous. Trimming pared 4 bases from V and 6 bases from J, leaving 15 bases between. This CDR3 contains 14 residues. CDR1 LGHNA and CDR2 YSLEER come from the germline V gene. The DNA of the CDR3 is TGCGCCAGCAGCCGGACGGCGTTTCTCCCTGAAGCTTTCTTT. Protein product: CASSRTAFLPEAFF.

The CDR3 sequence: CASSVGLTLLYNEQFF. CDR3 DNA: TGTGCCAGCAGCGTAGGTCTAACCCTCCTCTACAATGAGCAGTTCTTC. The V and J genes are TRBV9 and TRBJ2-1; no reliable D call. V was shortened by 0 bases and J by 3 bases, with 13 bases between the two germline ends. CDR3 length: 16 amino acids. CDR1 and CDR2 from the germline V gene are SGDLS and YYNGEE.

The chain couples TRBV2 to TRBJ2-2, with D tentatively TRBD2 (6 bases). Germline assignment: CDR1 SNHLY and CDR2 FYNNEI. CDR3 size: 14 residues. V was clipped by 6 bases and J by 6 bases, with 14 bases between them. In DNA, the CDR3 is TGTGCCAGCAGGGGCGGGACCCAGGCCGGGGAGCTGTTTTTT. Translation: CASRGGTQAGELFF.

This clonotype was counted only a few times. The chain has TRBV5-1 and TRBJ2-3; no clear D gene. The CDR3 is made up of 12 amino acids. The V and J ends lost 4 bases and 6 bases respectively, with 9 bases between them. Germline V gene lookup returns CDR1 SGHRS and CDR2 YFSETQ. The CDR3 loop reads CASSNLGDTQYF. The CDR3 region has the DNA TGCGCCAGCAGCAACCTGGGGGATACGCAGTATTTT.

V and J are TRBV10-3 and TRBJ2-6; possible D gene TRBD1, 6 bases. Looked up from germline, CDR1 is ENHRY and CDR2 is SYGVKD. Trimming left V 10 bases short and J 0 bases short, with 13 bases between. This CDR3 has 15 residues. In nucleotides, the CDR3 is TGTGCCACTCTCCGGGACAACTCTGGGGCCAACGTCCTGACTTTC. It specifies CATLRDNSGANVLTF.

The V gene is TRBV6-5, the J gene TRBJ2-5; the match to TRBD2 covers 8 bases. Germline V gene lookup returns CDR1 MNHEY and CDR2 SVGAGI. The CDR3 totals 14 residues. V was pared by 4 bases and J by 5 bases, with 6 bases of the junction left unmatched. CDR3 sequence reads: CASSFGTSVETQYF. The CDR3 DNA follows: TGTGCCAGCAGTTTTGGGACTAGTGTCGAGACCCAGTACTTC.

V is TRBV3-1 and J is TRBJ2-1, with 7 bases aligning to TRBD1. The CDR3 consists of 16 residues. V was clipped by 4 bases and J by 0 bases; unmatched bases: 6. Germline assignment: CDR1 LGHDT and CDR2 YNNKEL (reference sequence). The CDR3 is CASSPIRDSSYNEQFF. The DNA of the CDR3 is TGTGCCAGCAGCCCGATCCGGGACAGCTCCTACAATGAGCAGTTCTTC.

This clonotype has ten or more counts. At one boundary the junction diverges from the germline segment, which might be a read error. V is TRBV5-6 and J is TRBJ2-7; TRBD2 might be the D (7 bases). The V gene's germline CDR1 is SGHDT and CDR2 YYEEEE. This CDR3 region has 12 residues. CDR3 DNA sequence: TGTGCCAGCAGTTTGGGGGGGCTTGAGCAGTACTTC. Protein: CASSLGGLEQYF.

The gene calls are TRBV14 and TRBJ2-1; TRBD2 matches at 10 bases. The V gene's germline CDR1 is SGHDN and CDR2 FVKESK. The V and J ends lost 4 bases and 5 bases, in that order; junction bases with no gene match: 8. There are 16 residues in the CDR3. The CDR3: CASSLAGTSVNNEQFF. CDR3 DNA sequence: TGTGCCAGCAGCCTGGCGGGGACTAGCGTAAACAATGAGCAGTTCTTC.

In this sample, this clonotype turned up a few times. The chain is built from TRBV20-1 and TRBJ2-1, with TRBD1 as a possible D gene (6 bases). This CDR3 has 13 amino acids. The germline V and J ends were trimmed by 1 base and 5 bases, with 9 bases remaining between them. In germline, CDR1 is DFQATT, CDR2 SNEGSKA (reference sequence). CDR3 nucleotides: TGCAGTGCTAGAGTGGGGGCTAACAATGAGCAGTTCTTC. This gives the protein CSARVGANNEQFF.

This clonotype was detected only a few times. The chain recombines TRBV20-1 with TRBJ2-5, with a possible D match to TRBD1 (7 bases). V lost 1 base and J 0 bases, leaving 15 bases between the germline ends. The germline gives CDR1 DFQATT, CDR2 SNEGSKA (reference sequence). The CDR3 totals 16 residues. This CDR3 reads CSARVRAGGYQETQYF. DNA of the CDR3: TGCAGTGCTAGAGTTCGTGCAGGGGGGTACCAAGAGACCCAGTACTTC.

This clonotype was recorded once. The genes are TRBV7-9 and TRBJ2-3; D perhaps matches TRBD2 (5 bases). CDR3 length equals 15 residues. Germline V gene lookup returns CDR1 SEHNR and CDR2 FQNEAQ (reference sequence). The V end lost 5 bases, the J end lost 5 bases, and 17 bases lay between the germline ends. Written as DNA, the CDR3 is TGTGCCAGCAGCCCGAAGCGGAGGACTGGAGATACGCAGTATTTT. Its protein is CASSPKRRTGDTQYF.

Regarding this clonotype: A read error may be the cause here, since a much bigger clone is one base away. CDR3 sequence: CARSLRMEYQETQYF. The CDR3 nucleotides are TGTGCCAGGAGTTTACGAATGGAGTACCAAGAGACCCAGTACTTC. J is TRBJ2-5 and V is TRBV12-3 or TRBV12-4; D uncertain. The length of the CDR3 is 15 residues.

The chain combines TRBV10-3 with TRBJ2-7, with no clear D. The germline CDR1 and CDR2 sequences are ENHRY and SYGVKD. The CDR3 contains 11 residues. V was shortened by 3 bases and J by 7 bases, with 7 bases between the two germline ends. CDR3 region: CAISDLWEQYF. CDR3 nucleotides: TGTGCCATCAGTGATCTGTGGGAGCAGTACTTC.

The chain employs TRBV11-2 and TRBJ2-2; 12 bases line up with TRBD2. CDR1 SGHAT and CDR2 FQNNGV come from the germline V gene. Losses at the gene ends were 4 bases for V and 6 bases for J; bases not matched to a gene: 9. The CDR3 has 17 residues. In DNA, the CDR3 is TGTGCCAGCAGCTCTAGAAGTAGACTAGCGGGAGCCGGGGAGCTGTTTTTT. Translated, it gives CASSSRSRLAGAGELFF. The entire variable domain, with the rest obtained from reference TRBV11-2 and TRBJ2-2, is as follows: EAGVAQSPRYKIIEKRQSVAFWCNPISGHATLYWYQQILGQGPKLLIQFQNNGVVDDSQLPKDRFSAERLKGVDSTLKIQPAKLEDSAVYLCASSSRSRLAGAGELFFGEGSRLTVL.

This chain joins TRBV5-8 and TRBJ2-7; no definite D call. The germline V gene encodes CDR1 SGHTS and CDR2 YDEGEE. This CDR3 has 13 residues. V lost 1 base, J lost 3 bases, and 8 bases lay in between. The CDR3, as DNA: TGTGCCAGCAGCTTGCCTGCAGGCTACGAGCAGTACTTC. This gives the protein CASSLPAGYEQYF.

The chain uses TRBV20-1 and TRBJ2-2, with D maybe TRBD1 (6 bases). This CDR3 is 13 amino acids long. V shed 5 bases and J shed 6 bases, with 13 bases lying between them. Per the germline V gene, CDR1 is DFQATT and CDR2 is SNEGSKA (reference sequence). The CDR3 coding sequence is TGCAGTGCTGCATCCAACAGGGCCGGGGAGCTGTTTTTT. This sequence encodes CSAASNRAGELFF.